This TCR beta chain comes out of a study of Tregs in tolerant kidney transplant recipients. Overall study: The nonmyeloablative bone marrow transplants came from related graft donors, with transient mixed chimerism.

Profiling relied on immunoSEQ multiplex PCR, and the TCRdb table lists in-frame clones only, not all of them. The table lists some 55,000 clones, around 85% of them singletons. General study findings and limits: For some patients, primers changed over time, blocking nucleotide-level comparison. Findings come from small patient numbers and require larger validation.

From germline, CDR1 is LNHDA and CDR2 SQIVND (reference sequence). The CDR3 is 15 amino acids. V was shortened by 3 bases and J by 0 bases, with 6 bases between the two germline ends. About this clone: The antigen is not known.

An overnight rest at 37°C with about 200 IU/ml IL-2 preceded regulatory T cell sorting from thawed PBMCs. The starting material was Tregs from blood, obtained before the transplant. The receptor was isolated from a human donor who received a combined kidney and bone marrow transplant. The chain carries TRBV19 and TRBJ1-6; maybe TRBD1 (5 bases). DNA for the CDR3: TGTGCCAGTAGTATTCAGGGCTCCTATAATTCACCCCTCCACTTT. Translation: CASSIQGSYNSPLHF.